These 4 T cell receptor beta chains came from one sample sequenced in a study of blood T cells in healthy people across ages. PCR was performed a second time for about 7 to 12 cycles using a sample-barcoded 5' primer and a J-beta primer mix. TCRdb used MiXCR to reprocess the 5' RACE reads, holding one entry per CDR3 protein. The sample yields some 940,000 distinct CDR3 sequences, roughly 28% seen once. These same data were also listed under a study on T cells of mothers and their children.

Material for sequencing was blood. All receptors come from a woman aged 40 to 50 in good health.

This clonotype was observed a few times. CDR3 DNA: TGTGCCGCCGGCGGGGGGACAGGGGGCGAGCAGTACTTC. Translation: CAAGGGTGGEQYF. The J gene is TRBJ2-7, the V gene TRBV10-3; TRBD1 matches 11 bases. With V trimmed by 11 bases and J by 6 bases, 9 bases remained unmatched. Germline CDR1 is ENHRY and CDR2 is SYGVKD. The CDR3 totals 13 residues.

This chain uses TRBV9 with TRBJ2-5; D call uncertain. V dropped 0 bases and J dropped 2 bases, with 11 bases sitting between them. Germline assignment: CDR1 SGDLS and CDR2 YYNGEE. CDR3 length: 15 amino acids. DNA of the CDR3: TGTGCCAGCAGCGTAGGCGTTGGGGTACAAGAGACCCAGTACTTC. This gives the protein CASSVGVGVQETQYF.

About this clonotype: Given a much more abundant clone one base away, this may be a read error. This chain joins TRBV2 and TRBJ2-5; D may be TRBD2 (6 bases). The CDR3 sequence is 10 residues long. Trimming left V 4 bases short and J 10 bases short, with 7 bases between. Per the germline V gene, CDR1 is SNHLY and CDR2 is FYNNEI. The CDR3 region is CASSATSQYF. DNA for the CDR3: TGTGCCAGCAGTGCGACTAGCCAGTACTTC.

The table lists this clonotype with many counts. This chain uses TRBV9 with TRBJ2-5; D remains ambiguous. With 3 bases removed from V and 2 bases from J, the gap between germline ends came to 14 bases. The CDR3 covers 15 residues. Germline-derived CDR1 and CDR2 are SGDLS and YYNGEE. CDR3 loop: CASSADPGPQETQYF. The CDR3 DNA reads TGTGCCAGCAGCGCCGACCCAGGCCCTCAAGAGACCCAGTACTTC.